Here is one T cell receptor (beta chain) with its context. These data originate in a study of shared T cell receptors in the human thymus. Some clones are missing from TCRdb's copy, which holds only in-frame ones; the method was immunoSEQ multiplex PCR. The data show around 730,000 clones, 80% to 90% seen once. The V end lost 6 bases, the J end lost 5 bases, and 19 bases lay between the germline ends. The germline gives CDR1 PRHDT, CDR2 FYEKMQ (reference sequence). The CDR3 runs to 15 residues. These data are also associated with another study on human thymus T cells. That source notes: Healthy Finnish infants undergoing corrective surgery for congenital heart defects provided the donor material. Surgeons resected thymus tissue during corrective heart surgery. Gene usage for V and J segments appeared biased in thymic and blood repertoires.

The TCR comes from a girl less than two years old with a congenital heart defect. The chain combines TRBV13 with TRBJ1-1; D is unresolved. Sequencing used thymocytes. CDR3 residues: CASSHYGRGATEAFF. CDR3 coding DNA: TGTGCCAGCAGTCACTATGGTCGGGGAGCGACTGAAGCTTTCTTT.